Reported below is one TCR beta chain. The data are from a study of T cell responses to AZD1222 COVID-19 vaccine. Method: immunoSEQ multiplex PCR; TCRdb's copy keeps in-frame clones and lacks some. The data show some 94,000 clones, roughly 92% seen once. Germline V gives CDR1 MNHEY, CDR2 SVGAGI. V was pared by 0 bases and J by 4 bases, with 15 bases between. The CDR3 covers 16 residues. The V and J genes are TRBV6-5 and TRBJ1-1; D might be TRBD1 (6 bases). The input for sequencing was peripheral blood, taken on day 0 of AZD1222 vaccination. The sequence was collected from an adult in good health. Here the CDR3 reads CASSYSGGASVTEAFF. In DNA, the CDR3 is TGTGCCAGCAGTTACTCTGGGGGCGCGTCGGTCACTGAAGCTTTCTTT.